Following are 25 T cell receptor beta chains from one sample sequenced in a study of metastatic and nonmetastatic thyroid tumors. TCRdb ran MiXCR on the PCR reads. This table has approximately 25,000 clones, 20% to 30% appearing once. No treatment of any kind had been given to any patient before thyroid surgery. The sequencing input was blood. The receptors shown here come from a male donor with papillary thyroid cancer or a benign thyroid nodule (not recorded which). Some clones in this sample may be carry-over from other donors' samples.

About this clone itself: The junction departs from germline at one end; a sequencing error may be responsible. V is TRBV28 and J is TRBJ2-1, with 15 bases lining up with TRBD2. This CDR3 region has 16 residues. Germline V gene lookup returns CDR1 MDHEN and CDR2 SYDVKM. The CDR3 region is CASSSGLAGGDNEQFF. The CDR3 nucleotides read TGTGCTAGCAGTTCGGGACTAGCGGGGGGCGACAATGAGCAGTTCTTC.

On this clone: One junction end does not reproduce the germline sequence, and a read error may be involved. This chain joins TRBV6-1 and TRBJ2-1; possibly TRBD2 for D (5 bases). CDR1 is MNHNS and CDR2 is SASEGT in the germline V gene. This CDR3 contains 12 residues. CDR3 in amino acids: CASSQAVASSFF. As DNA, the CDR3 is TGTGCCAGCAGTCAAGCCGTGGCTAGCTCTTTCTTC.

This clone came up many times. V is TRBV27 and J is TRBJ2-3; D call uncertain. This CDR3 region has 10 residues. Germline CDR1 MNHEY, CDR2 SMNVEV (reference sequence). V lost 8 bases, J lost 1 base, and 1 base lay in between. The CDR3 reads CASRTDTQYF. The CDR3, as DNA: TGTGCCAGCCGCACAGATACGCAGTATTTT.

The gene calls are TRBV15 and TRBJ2-1; D perhaps matches TRBD2 (5 bases). Germline V gene lookup returns CDR1 LNHNV and CDR2 YYDKDF (reference sequence). V was trimmed by 4 bases and J by 8 bases, leaving 15 bases between them. The CDR3 runs 14 residues. CDR3 in DNA: TGTGCCACCAGCAAACAGAACGGGAACGATGAGCAGTTCTTC. Its protein product is CATSKQNGNDEQFF. Together with reference TRBV15 and TRBJ2-1, the CDR3 gives the full variable domain: DAMVIQNPRYQVTQFGKPVTLSCSQTLNHNVMYWYQQKSSQAPKLLFHYYDKDFNNEADTPDNFQSRRPNTSFCFLDIRSPGLGDTAMYLCATSKQNGNDEQFFGPGTRLTVL.

This clone was picked up many times. Being one base from a much bigger clone, this may be a read error. This sample includes further DNA sequences coding for the same CDR3. The rearrangement links TRBV12-3 or TRBV12-4 to TRBJ2-7; the D call may be TRBD1 or TRBD2 (6 bases each). The CDR3 runs to 14 residues. V was pared by 6 bases and J by 7 bases, with 19 bases between. CDR3 residues: CASSGGGPIAEQYF. CDR3 in DNA: TGTGCCAGCAGCGGAGGGGGACCGATTGCAGAGCAGTACTTC.

The CDR3 bases are TGCAGTGCTAGTCCCCTGGCTTACGAGCAGTACTTC. Amino acid sequence: CSASPLAYEQYF. The rearrangement joins TRBV20-1 to TRBJ2-7; D gene ambiguous. Germline CDR1 reads DFQATT; CDR2 reads SNEGSKA (reference sequence). This CDR3 is built from 12 residues. Trimming took 3 bases from V and 4 from J, leaving 10 bases between them.

This clone was observed at least ten times. The chain is built from TRBV11-2 and TRBJ1-6; 9 bases line up with TRBD1. CDR3 size: 15 residues. V gave up 1 base and J gave up 11 bases; unmatched junction bases: 6. Germline V CDR1 and CDR2: SGHAT, FQNNGV. The CDR3 bases are TGTGCCAGCAGCTTAGGCGGACAGGGGATCCCACCCCTCCACTTT. It translates to CASSLGGQGIPPLHF.

This clone has ten or more counts. The V gene is TRBV5-4, the J gene TRBJ1-1; TRBD1 is a possible D gene (6 bases). Trimming removed 5 bases from V and 4 bases from J, with 12 bases in between. This CDR3 has 13 amino acids. Germline V lookup: CDR1 SGHNT, CDR2 YYREEE (reference sequence). CDR3 sequence reads: CASRRTGFTEAFF. The CDR3 DNA is TGTGCCAGCAGACGAACAGGGTTCACTGAAGCTTTCTTT.

This clone was seen a few times. V and J are TRBV12-3 or TRBV12-4 and TRBJ1-2; D is possibly TRBD1 (5 bases). V was pared by 11 bases and J by 0 bases, with 10 bases between. The CDR3 is 12 residues long. The CDR3 spells CAVGHPNYGYTF. CDR3 nucleotides: TGTGCCGTAGGACACCCTAACTATGGCTACACCTTC.

By frequency in the sample, this clone is large. The V gene is TRBV6-2 or TRBV6-3, the J gene TRBJ2-1; 9 bases match TRBD2. The CDR3 length is 15 residues. V was pared by 8 bases and J by 5 bases, with 10 bases of the junction left unmatched. The germline gives CDR1 MNHEY, CDR2 SVGEGT. The CDR3 region is CASRFTTSGNNEQFF. The CDR3 bases are TGTGCCAGCCGATTCACGACTAGCGGAAACAATGAGCAGTTCTTC.

The chain has TRBV18 and TRBJ1-1; D is unresolved. Germline assignment: CDR1 KGHSH and CDR2 LQKENI. Deletions cut 4 bases from V and 8 bases from J, with 14 bases between. The CDR3 is 13 amino acids. This CDR3 reads CASSRGRWREAFF. CDR3 nucleotide sequence: TGTGCCAGCTCACGTGGCAGGTGGCGCGAAGCTTTCTTT.

This clone was recorded at least ten times. The chain combines TRBV30 with TRBJ1-6, with D perhaps matching TRBD1 (6 bases). CDR3 length: 15 amino acids. Trimming removed 0 bases from V and 10 bases from J, with 16 bases in between. CDR1 is GTSNPN, CDR2 SVGIG, per germline (reference sequence). This CDR3 reads CAWSVLTATGSPLHF. The CDR3 coding sequence is TGTGCCTGGAGTGTACTGACCGCGACAGGCTCACCCCTCCACTTT.

The chain recombines TRBV28 with TRBJ1-5; D is ambiguous. The germline V and J ends were trimmed by 4 bases and 8 bases, with 9 bases remaining between them. Germline CDR1 and CDR2: MDHEN and SYDVKM. The CDR3 consists of 12 residues. For the CDR3, the DNA is TGTGCCAGCAGTTGCGCTAATGAGCCCCAGCATTTT. Translating gives CASSCANEPQHF.

This clone was seen ten or more times. This chain connects TRBV7-6 to TRBJ2-3; no reliable D call. There are 13 residues in the CDR3. Germline loops: CDR1 SGHVS, CDR2 FNYEAQ. The germline V and J ends were trimmed by 5 bases and 4 bases, with 10 bases remaining between them. CDR3 amino acids: CASSGYTSDTQYF. The DNA of the CDR3 is TGTGCCAGCAGCGGCTATACCTCAGATACGCAGTATTTT.

Ten or more counts support this clone. The chain combines TRBV5-1 with TRBJ1-2; TRBD1 is a possible D gene (5 bases). CDR3 length: 14 amino acids. Trimming took off 4 bases at V and 8 bases at J, with 18 bases between the two ends. Germline CDR1 and CDR2: SGHRS and YFSETQ. CDR3: CASSNRDLSGGYTF. CDR3 in DNA: TGCGCCAGCAGCAACCGGGACCTCTCTGGGGGCTACACCTTC.

The sample holds a few counts of this clone. This chain joins TRBV2 and TRBJ1-1; the D is unclear. Trimming removed 5 bases from V and 7 bases from J, with 11 bases in between. This CDR3 is built from 12 residues. Germline CDR1 is SNHLY and CDR2 is FYNNEI. The CDR3 coding sequence is TGTGCCAGCAGTACTACGGTGGTTGAAGCTTTCTTT. It translates to CASSTTVVEAFF.

The chain employs TRBV9 and TRBJ1-5; D is unclear. The CDR3 loop spans 14 amino acids. CDR1 and CDR2 from the germline V gene are SGDLS and YYNGEE. Trimming stripped 4 bases from V and 7 bases from J, with 15 bases between. CDR3 amino acids: CASSPHTAGQPQHF. Here the CDR3 DNA reads TGTGCCAGCAGCCCCCATACGGCGGGACAGCCCCAGCATTTT.

There are many counts of this clone. This CDR3 is CASSLRRFQPQHF. The CDR3 DNA sequence: TGTGCCAGCAGCTTAAGGAGGTTTCAGCCCCAGCATTTT. This sequence joins TRBV7-2 and TRBJ1-5; no definite D call. Germline V gene data show CDR1 as SGHTA and CDR2 as FQGNSA. CDR3 length equals 13 residues. V was pared by 2 bases and J by 6 bases, with 8 bases between.

This sequence joins TRBV4-3 and TRBJ2-7, with 8 bases lining up with TRBD1. V shed 3 bases, J shed 5 bases, and the junction held 12 bases outside the gene matches. The germline V gene encodes CDR1 LGHNA and CDR2 YSLEER. This CDR3 spans 16 amino acids. The DNA of the CDR3 is TGCGCCAGCAGCCAGGGAACAGGGGGACAGTTCAACGAGCAGTACTTC. Translating gives CASSQGTGGQFNEQYF.

This clone occurred many times. The chain links TRBV2 to TRBJ2-3; D is possibly TRBD2 (6 bases). The CDR3 length is 16 residues. Trimming shortened V by 4 bases and J by 0 bases, and 14 bases separated the two germline ends. CDR1 is SNHLY, CDR2 FYNNEI, per germline. The CDR3 DNA sequence: TGTGCCAGCAGTGGGGCCCGGGGGACTAGCACAGATACGCAGTATTTT. Its protein is CASSGARGTSTDTQYF.

V usage is TRBV7-8 and J usage is TRBJ2-1; TRBD2 aligns across 7 bases. Germline V gene sequence: CDR1 SGHVS, CDR2 FQNEAQ. The CDR3 spans 15 residues. J was trimmed by 2 bases and V by 1 base; bases with no gene match: 2. The CDR3 nucleotides are TGTGCCAGCAGCTTAGGAGCGGGAACCTACAATGAGCAGTTCTTC. Its translation: CASSLGAGTYNEQFF.

This clone was seen ten or more times. The J gene is TRBJ2-2, the V gene TRBV28, with D uncertain. Trimming stripped 2 bases from V and 1 base from J, with 8 bases between. There are 15 residues in the CDR3. Germline CDR1 MDHEN, CDR2 SYDVKM. CDR3 coding DNA: TGTGCCAGCAGTTTAATGTCGGGGAACACCGGGGAGCTGTTTTTT. This sequence encodes CASSLMSGNTGELFF.

On this clone itself: The junction shows a germline mismatch at one end, possibly a read error. The chain joins TRBV11-2 to TRBJ2-2; TRBD2 matches at 8 bases. CDR3 length equals 16 residues. CDR1 and CDR2 from the germline V gene are SGHAT and FQNNGV. The CDR3: CASSPMTSVNTWELFF. The CDR3 DNA reads TGTGCCAGCAGCCCGATGACTAGCGTAAACACCTGGGAGCTGTTTTTT.

Within the sample, this clone is medium-sized. The chain carries TRBV11-2 and TRBJ2-2; tentatively, D is TRBD1 (6 bases). The CDR3 contains 14 residues. Germline CDR1 reads SGHAT; CDR2 reads FQNNGV. Trimming removed 5 bases from V and 4 bases from J, with 11 bases in between. The CDR3 nucleotides read TGTGCCAGCAGCCCACAGGGAACCACCGGGGAGCTGTTTTTT. It encodes CASSPQGTTGELFF.

This clone was recorded only once. As DNA, the CDR3 is TGTGCCAGCAGTTTAAGCGGGACGGGAGAAGTGTTCTTC. As protein: CASSLSGTGEVFF. The chain links TRBV12-3 or TRBV12-4 to TRBJ2-1; 7 bases agree with TRBD2. CDR3 size: 13 residues. With V trimmed by 2 bases and J by 15 bases, 10 bases remained unmatched.